The rows below give T cell receptor beta chains drawn from one sample of a study of monozygotic twins with inflammatory bowel disease. One entry per CDR3 protein, without DNA, is what TCRdb gives after re-calling the 5' RACE reads. Here the sample table reports around 380,000 distinct CDR3 sequences. The sample taken for sequencing was blood. The receptors stem from a human donor with ulcerative colitis or Crohn's disease, or a healthy co-twin of an affected twin (not recorded which). CDR3s include the opening cysteine and the closing phenylalanine or tryptophan.

TRBV29-1,TRBJ1-2,CSAARDRGYGYTF
TRBV18,TRBJ1-2,CASSREEFDYGYTF
TRBV7-8,TRBJ1-5,CASSFQGHAPNQPQHF
TRBV14,TRBJ2-7,CASSPTAPVHEQYF
TRBV27,TRBJ2-7,CASSSVPPHYEQYF
TRBV3-1,TRBJ2-1,CASSQDSQGFRNEQFF
TRBV27,TRBJ1-4,CARFRDTEKLFF
TRBV5-1,TRBJ1-2,CASSLERTGYTF
TRBV5-1,TRBJ1-6,CASSSSVSATSPLHF
TRBV5-1,TRBJ1-4,CASSMGQGATNEKLFF
TRBV20-1,TRBJ2-1,CSARGTGKYEQFF
TRBV7-9,TRBJ1-1,CASILRTGDRAFF
TRBV20-1,TRBJ2-7,CSPGGGGNEQYF
TRBV7-2,TRBJ1-5,CASSLGTGGNQLQHF
TRBV19,TRBJ1-6,CASSIGGSPLHF
TRBV5-1,TRBJ2-7,CASSLEQGRYEQYF
TRBV5-6,TRBJ2-2,CASSSSGELFF
TRBV6-1,TRBJ1-6,CASSETGTPIHSPLHF